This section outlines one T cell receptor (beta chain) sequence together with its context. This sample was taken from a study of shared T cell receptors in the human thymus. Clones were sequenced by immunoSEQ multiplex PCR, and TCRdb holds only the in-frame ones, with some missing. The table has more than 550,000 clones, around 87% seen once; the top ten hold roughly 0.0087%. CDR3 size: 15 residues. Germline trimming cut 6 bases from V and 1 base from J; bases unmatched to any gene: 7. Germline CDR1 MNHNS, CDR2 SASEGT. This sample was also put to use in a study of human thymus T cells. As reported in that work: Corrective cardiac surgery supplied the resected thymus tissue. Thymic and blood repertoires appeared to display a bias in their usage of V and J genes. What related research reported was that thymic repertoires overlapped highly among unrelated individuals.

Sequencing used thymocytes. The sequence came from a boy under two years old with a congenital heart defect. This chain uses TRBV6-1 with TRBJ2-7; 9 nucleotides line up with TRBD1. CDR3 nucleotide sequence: TGTGCCAGCAGGGCCCACAGGGGGCGATCCTACGAGCAGTACTTC. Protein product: CASRAHRGRSYEQYF.